One sample yielded the 13 T cell receptor beta chains listed below, sequenced in a study of blood T cell repertoires in COVID-19. Sequencing was performed with immunoSEQ multiplex PCR; in TCRdb, only in-frame clones are kept and a portion is missing. The table lists over 200,000 clones, 88% of them singletons, with 0.95% to 1% in the top ten. The sample was peripheral blood. The receptors come from a woman in her thirties or forties who had recovered from COVID-19.

The rearrangement links TRBV9 to TRBJ2-7; TRBD2 matches at 15 bases. The V gene's germline CDR1 is SGDLS and CDR2 YYNGEE. The V gene end was trimmed by 0 bases and the J gene end by 2 bases; junction bases not matched to a gene: 9. This CDR3 is 19 amino acids long. The CDR3 DNA sequence: TGTGCCAGCAGCGTAGGTTCGGGACTAGCGGGAGGCCCTACCTACGAGCAGTACTTC. Translating gives CASSVGSGLAGGPTYEQYF.

The V gene is TRBV5-1, the J gene TRBJ1-2, with TRBD1 identical over 10 bases. The CDR3 totals 13 residues. V was pared by 4 bases and J by 7 bases, with 4 bases of the junction left unmatched. The germline gives CDR1 SGHRS, CDR2 YFSETQ. The CDR3 DNA follows: TGCGCCAGCAGCGGGACAGGGGAGGGTGGCTACACCTTC. Its protein is CASSGTGEGGYTF.

The V call is TRBV29-1, the J call TRBJ2-7; 7 nucleotides align to TRBD2. The CDR3 consists of 14 residues. Germline V CDR1 and CDR2: SQVTM, ANQGSEA. The J segment lost 2 bases and the V segment lost 5 bases, leaving 9 bases of the junction unmatched. CDR3 coding DNA: TGCAGCGTTCCCGGGGAGGGGAGACCCTACGAGCAGTACTTC. Protein sequence: CSVPGEGRPYEQYF.

The V gene is TRBV6-1, the J gene TRBJ2-2, with D perhaps matching TRBD2 (5 bases). Trimming removed 0 bases from V and 4 bases from J, with 9 bases in between. Germline V lookup: CDR1 MNHNS, CDR2 SASEGT. The CDR3 runs 15 residues. Here the CDR3 DNA reads TGTGCCAGCAGTGAAGCCCCCCGGGGCACCGGGGAGCTGTTTTTT. This sequence encodes CASSEAPRGTGELFF.

The rearrangement links TRBV6-2 or TRBV6-3 to TRBJ1-2; no clear D gene. V was cut by 2 bases and J by 4 bases, with 11 bases left in between. CDR3 length: 14 residues. Germline lookup yields CDR1 MNHEY and CDR2 SVGEGT. The CDR3 region is CASSYTEGAYGYTF. CDR3 coding DNA: TGTGCCAGCAGTTACACAGAGGGTGCCTATGGCTACACCTTC.

The rearrangement joins TRBV10-3 to TRBJ1-3; TRBD1 matches at 7 bases. The CDR3 runs to 14 residues. Germline CDR1 ENHRY, CDR2 SYGVKD. J was trimmed by 0 bases and V by 8 bases; bases with no gene match: 4. For the CDR3, the DNA is TGTGCCATCCGGCAGGGGGACTCTGGAAACACCATATATTTT. This codes for CAIRQGDSGNTIYF.

This sequence joins TRBV3-1 (or the pseudogene TRBV3-2) and TRBJ1-2; D call uncertain. The CDR3 spans 15 residues. Germline V gene lookup returns CDR1 LGHDT and CDR2 YNNKEL (reference sequence). V lost 1 base to trimming and J lost 5 bases, with 14 bases between them. The CDR3 nucleotides are TGTGCCAGCAGCCAAGGGTTGAGGTCTGGTTATGGCTACACCTTC. Translating it yields CASSQGLRSGYGYTF.

The chain uses TRBV7-6 and TRBJ2-3; D remains unclear. The CDR3 runs to 15 residues. Germline CDR1 reads SGHVS; CDR2 reads FNYEAQ. V was cut by 0 bases and J by 1 base, with 8 bases left in between. CDR3 coding DNA: TGTGCCAGCAGCTTAGCATTCGCAGGCACAGATACGCAGTATTTT. Amino acid sequence: CASSLAFAGTDTQYF.

The chain employs TRBV30 and TRBJ1-2, with D hard to call. The germline CDR1 and CDR2 sequences are GTSNPN and SVGIG (reference sequence). This CDR3 comprises 14 residues. Deletions cut 2 bases from V and 2 bases from J, with 12 bases between. The CDR3 spells CAWSPTGQNYGYTF. CDR3 sequence (DNA): TGTGCCTGGAGTCCAACTGGGCAGAACTATGGCTACACCTTC.

CDR3 in amino acids: CASSLGEEGAQSYGYTF. The DNA for the CDR3 is TGTGCCAGCAGCTTAGGGGAAGAGGGGGCGCAGAGCTATGGCTACACCTTC. The chain combines TRBV7-2 with TRBJ1-2, with 7 bases lining up with TRBD1. Looked up from germline, CDR1 is SGHTA and CDR2 is FQGNSA. V shed 1 base, J shed 4 bases, and the junction held 12 bases outside the gene matches. CDR3 length equals 17 residues.

The V call is TRBV19, the J call TRBJ1-1; maybe TRBD1 (6 bases). The germline V gene encodes CDR1 LNHDA and CDR2 SQIVND (reference sequence). Trimming removed 4 bases at V and 1 base at J, with 10 bases between. This CDR3 has 14 amino acids. The chain's CDR3 is CASSKTGRNTEAFF. The CDR3 nucleotides are TGTGCCAGTAGTAAAACAGGGAGGAACACTGAAGCTTTCTTT.

V gene TRBV7-9 combines with J gene TRBJ1-1; a possible D gene is TRBD1 (5 bases). Trimming shortened V by 7 bases and J by 7 bases, and 19 bases separated the two germline ends. The germline V gene encodes CDR1 SEHNR and CDR2 FQNEAQ (reference sequence). The CDR3 has 14 amino acids. CDR3 DNA sequence: TGTGCCAGCACCCAATCAGGGAGGTGGGGTGAAGCTTTCTTT. Amino acid sequence: CASTQSGRWGEAFF.

This chain joins TRBV4-2 and TRBJ1-2, with a weak D call TRBD1 (6 bases). V lost 4 bases and J lost 2, with 20 bases in between. The germline V gene encodes CDR1 LGHNA and CDR2 YNFKEQ. CDR3 length equals 17 residues. CDR3 in amino acids: CASSPRGRASSNYGYTF. As DNA, the CDR3 is TGTGCCAGCAGCCCAAGGGGGAGGGCCAGCAGCAACTATGGCTACACCTTC.